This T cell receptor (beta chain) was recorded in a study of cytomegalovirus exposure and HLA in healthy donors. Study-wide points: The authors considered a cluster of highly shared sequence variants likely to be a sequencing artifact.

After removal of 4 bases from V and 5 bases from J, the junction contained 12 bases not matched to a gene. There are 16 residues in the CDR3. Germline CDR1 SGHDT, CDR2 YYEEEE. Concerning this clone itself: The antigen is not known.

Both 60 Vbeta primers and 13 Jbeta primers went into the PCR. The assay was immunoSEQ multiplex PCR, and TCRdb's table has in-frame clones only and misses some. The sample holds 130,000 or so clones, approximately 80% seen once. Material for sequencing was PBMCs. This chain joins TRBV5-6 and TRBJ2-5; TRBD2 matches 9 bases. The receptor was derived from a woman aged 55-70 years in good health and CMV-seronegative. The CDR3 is CASSAGSGSYGETQYF. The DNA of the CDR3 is TGTGCCAGCAGCGCGGGTAGCGGGAGTTACGGGGAGACCCAGTACTTC.